The 21 T cell receptor beta chains below were found in one sample sequenced in a study of brain T cells in children with intractable seizures. Clones were sequenced by immunoSEQ multiplex PCR, and TCRdb holds only the in-frame ones, with some missing. The sample yields approximately 77,000 clones, about 92% seen once. The sequenced sample was peripheral blood, obtained at surgery. These receptors all stem from a boy under two years old with tuberous sclerosis and intractable seizures.

V usage is TRBV7-2 and J usage is TRBJ1-4; D is unresolved. Per germline, CDR1 SGHTA and CDR2 FQGNSA. CDR3 length: 14 residues. The germline V and J ends were trimmed by 6 bases and 3 bases, with 11 bases remaining between them. In DNA, the CDR3 is TGTGCCAGCAGTTACAAACAACCTAATGAAAAACTGTTTTTT. The encoded protein is CASSYKQPNEKLFF.

V and J are TRBV5-1 and TRBJ2-7, with a weak D call TRBD2 (6 bases). Germline CDR1 is SGHRS and CDR2 is YFSETQ. The CDR3 extends over 16 amino acids. V shed 0 bases and J shed 6 bases, with 19 bases lying between them. Here the CDR3 reads CASSLGVTTSSLEQYF. CDR3 DNA: TGCGCCAGCAGCTTGGGTGTGACGACTAGTTCCCTCGAGCAGTACTTC.

This rearrangement joins TRBV6-6 to TRBJ2-7, with D possibly matching TRBD2 (5 bases). The germline V gene has CDR1 MNHNY and CDR2 SVGAGI (reference sequence). The CDR3 totals 14 residues. Trimming shortened V by 6 bases and J by 5 bases, and 17 bases separated the two germline ends. The DNA of the CDR3 is TGTGCCAGCAGCGCAGACCAAGCGGCCAACGAGCAGTACTTC. It encodes CASSADQAANEQYF.

The chain is built from TRBV29-1 and TRBJ2-5; D gene ambiguous. Germline CDR1 reads SQVTM; CDR2 reads ANQGSEA. This CDR3 comprises 12 residues. Trimming stripped 5 bases from V and 0 bases from J, with 7 bases between. CDR3 sequence reads: CSVTGYQETQYF. The CDR3 DNA sequence: TGCAGCGTTACCGGGTACCAAGAGACCCAGTACTTC.

J is TRBJ1-1 and V is TRBV10-2; D unresolved. CDR1 is WSHSY, CDR2 SAAADI, per germline. Trimming removed 3 bases at V and 0 bases at J, with 5 bases between. This CDR3 spans 13 amino acids. CDR3 nucleotides: TGCGCCAGCAGTGATATTATGAACACTGAAGCTTTCTTT. Its protein product is CASSDIMNTEAFF.

The rearrangement links TRBV2 to TRBJ1-2; D ambiguous. Germline CDR1 SNHLY, CDR2 FYNNEI. The CDR3 extends over 12 amino acids. With 7 bases removed from V and 5 bases from J, the gap between germline ends came to 11 bases. CDR3 in amino acids: CASIWKAYGYTF. The CDR3 region has the DNA TGTGCCAGCATATGGAAGGCGTATGGCTACACCTTC.

The chain couples TRBV4-1 to TRBJ2-7; 8 positions agree with TRBD1. This CDR3 has 14 residues. Germline-derived CDR1 and CDR2 are MGHRA and YSYEKL. The ends lost 5 bases at V and 3 bases at J; junction bases unmatched: 6. The CDR3 nucleotides read TGCGCCAGCAGCGAAGGACAGGGAAACTACGAGCAGTACTTC. This codes for CASSEGQGNYEQYF.

This chain links TRBV10-3 with TRBJ1-1; D not certain. The CDR3 extends over 12 amino acids. CDR1 and CDR2 from the germline V gene are ENHRY and SYGVKD. V lost 11 bases to trimming and J lost 1 base, with 11 bases between them. This chain's CDR3 is CAAEGGNTEAFF. CDR3 bases: TGTGCCGCGGAGGGTGGGAACACTGAAGCTTTCTTT.

This chain links TRBV5-4 with TRBJ2-3, with 10 bases identical to TRBD2. CDR3 length: 16 residues. Germline V gene sequence: CDR1 SGHNT, CDR2 YYREEE (reference sequence). V lost 4 bases to trimming and J lost 4 bases; unmatched junction nucleotides: 9. CDR3 DNA sequence: TGTGCCAGCAGCCCCGAGCGGGAGGGCGGGGCAGATACGCAGTATTTT. Translating it yields CASSPEREGGADTQYF.

The rearrangement joins TRBV20-1 to TRBJ2-4, with TRBD2 matching 10 bases. The V and J ends lost 3 bases and 6 bases, in that order; junction bases with no gene match: 14. The CDR3 spans 17 residues. Germline V gives CDR1 DFQATT, CDR2 SNEGSKA (reference sequence). The chain's CDR3 is CSASSSGGPESSNIQYF. In nucleotides, the CDR3 is TGCAGTGCTAGTTCTAGCGGGGGACCTGAGTCTTCAAACATTCAGTACTTC.

This chain links TRBV5-1 with TRBJ2-5; D tentatively fits TRBD1 or TRBD2 (6 bases each). The ends were cut back, 0 bases at V and 1 base at J, with 7 bases in the middle. Germline values: CDR1 SGHRS, CDR2 YFSETQ. The CDR3 is 14 amino acids. The DNA for the CDR3 is TGCGCCAGCAGCTTGGAGGGGGGCCAAGAGACCCAGTACTTC. It encodes CASSLEGGQETQYF.

The chain uses TRBV5-1 and TRBJ1-5, with 8 bases that match TRBD1. CDR1 is SGHRS and CDR2 is YFSETQ in the germline V gene. The CDR3 runs to 14 residues. The ends lost 0 bases at V and 7 bases at J; junction bases unmatched: 3. The CDR3 here is CASSLEQGGQPQHF. The CDR3 DNA follows: TGCGCCAGCAGCTTGGAACAGGGGGGACAGCCCCAGCATTTT.

The chain couples TRBV7-2 to TRBJ2-5; TRBD2 matches 9 bases. From germline, CDR1 is SGHTA and CDR2 FQGNSA. CDR3 length: 15 amino acids. Trimming took 1 base from V and 4 from J; bases not matched to a gene: 4. The CDR3 region has the DNA TGTGCCAGCAGCTTAGGCGGCGGGAGGGCAGAGACCCAGTACTTC. Protein product: CASSLGGGRAETQYF.

CDR3 nucleotide sequence: TGTGCCAGCTCCAGGACTGCAATAAACCCCAGGGGCCTTTATCAGCCCCAGCATTTT. It codes for CASSRTAINPRGLYQPQHF. This chain joins TRBV5-6 and TRBJ1-5, with TRBD1 as a possible D gene (6 bases). Trimming took 7 bases from V and 5 from J, leaving 31 bases between them. CDR1 is SGHDT, CDR2 YYEEEE, per germline. This CDR3 has 19 amino acids.

This clone was recorded once. The J gene is TRBJ2-1, the V gene TRBV5-1; TRBD2 matches 13 bases. Trimming took 3 bases from V and 4 from J; bases not matched to a gene: 25. Germline V gene data show CDR1 as SGHRS and CDR2 as YFSETQ. The CDR3 sequence is 23 residues long. The CDR3, as DNA: TGCGCCAGCAGCTCCGTCCCGGGACTAGCGGGGTACACACTAGCAGCGTTTTACAATGAGCAGTTCTTC. Translating it yields CASSSVPGLAGYTLAAFYNEQFF.

The chain uses TRBV2 and TRBJ2-1; 15 nucleotides match TRBD2. Trimming took 5 bases from V and 7 from J; bases not matched to a gene: 3. CDR1 SNHLY and CDR2 FYNNEI come from the germline V gene. The CDR3 extends over 15 amino acids. The CDR3 sequence is CASSRGLAGGNEQFF. The DNA of the CDR3 is TGTGCCAGCAGTAGGGGACTAGCGGGAGGTAATGAGCAGTTCTTC. Full variable domain (outside the CDR3, taken from reference TRBV2 and TRBJ2-1): EPEVTQTPSHQVTQMGQEVILRCVPISNHLYFYWYRQILGQKVEFLVSFYNNEISEKSEIFDDQFSVERPDGSNFTLKIRSTKLEDSAMYFCASSRGLAGGNEQFFGPGTRLTVL.

This chain links TRBV7-9 with TRBJ1-2; D perhaps matches TRBD1 (6 bases). CDR3 length: 14 amino acids. Germline CDR1 reads SEHNR; CDR2 reads FQNEAQ (reference sequence). The V end lost 5 bases, the J end lost 1 base, and 11 bases lay between the germline ends. This CDR3 reads CASSTDRINYGYTF. Written as DNA, the CDR3 is TGTGCCAGCAGCACCGACAGGATTAACTATGGCTACACCTTC.

The gene calls are TRBV4-1 and TRBJ2-2, with a weak D call TRBD2 (6 bases). Trimming pared 1 base from V and 1 base from J, leaving 10 bases between. Germline V gives CDR1 MGHRA, CDR2 YSYEKL. CDR3 length: 16 residues. Here the CDR3 DNA reads TGCGCCAGCAGCCAAGTCGCTAGCGAGAACACCGGGGAGCTGTTTTTT. The encoded protein is CASSQVASENTGELFF.

The V call is TRBV5-8, the J call TRBJ1-4; no definite D call. Per the germline V gene, CDR1 is SGHTS and CDR2 is YDEGEE. The CDR3 extends over 17 amino acids. V dropped 4 bases and J dropped 7 bases, with 23 bases sitting between them. CDR3 in DNA: TGTGCCAGCAGCGTGTGGCTATTTTCGGGCTTGGCTGAAAAACTGTTTTTT. It specifies CASSVWLFSGLAEKLFF.

V gene TRBV6-6 combines with J gene TRBJ2-7; tentatively, D is TRBD1 or TRBD2 (5 bases each). Trimming cost V 10 bases and J 2 bases, with 12 bases left between them. The CDR3 is 12 amino acids. Germline V CDR1 and CDR2: MNHNY, SVGAGI (reference sequence). CDR3 bases: TGTGCCACCGGGACGGAACCCTACGAGCAGTACTTC. It yields the protein CATGTEPYEQYF.

As to this clone: Other DNA sequences in this specimen translate into the identical CDR3. V and J are TRBV7-9 and TRBJ1-2, with 8 positions matching TRBD1. The V gene's germline CDR1 is SEHNR and CDR2 FQNEAQ (reference sequence). This CDR3 region has 14 residues. Trimming at V came to 5 bases and at J to 4 bases, leaving 6 bases not matched to a gene. CDR3 residues: CASSLGQGAYGYTF. The CDR3 DNA reads TGTGCCAGCAGCCTCGGGCAGGGGGCCTATGGCTACACCTTC. The full variable domain, in which reference TRBV7-9 and TRBJ1-2 provide the parts outside the CDR3, is DTGVSQNPRHKITKRGQNVTFRCDPISEHNRLYWYRQTLGQGPEFLTYFQNEAQLEKSRLLSDRFSAERPKGSFSTLEIQRTEQGDSAMYLCASSLGQGAYGYTFGSGTRLTVV.